This TCR beta chain emerged from a study of regulatory T cells in long-lasting Graves disease. This clonotype was recorded at least ten times. Time point indicated: newly diagnosed GD, antithyroid drugs for less than 3 months. The authors made the TCR library using RNA they extracted from PBMCs. Per the germline V gene, CDR1 is MNHEY and CDR2 is SMNVEV (reference sequence). The CDR3 covers 14 residues. Trimming removed 0 bases from V and 4 bases from J, with 9 bases in between. Arm-PCR of CDR3 regions with iRepertoire HTBI primers generated TCR beta libraries. TCRdb itself ran the multiplex PCR reads through MiXCR, one entry per CDR3 protein. The sample carries about 540,000 distinct CDR3 sequences, approximately 13% recorded once. The same data also went into a second study, on T cells in Graves' hyperthyroidism and ophthalmopathy.

The sequencing used peripheral blood mononuclear cells (PBMCs), collected at new diagnosis, from a patient treated with antithyroid drugs. V usage is TRBV27 and J usage is TRBJ2-5; the D gene is possibly TRBD2 (6 bases). The TCR sequence derives from a man aged 30 to 39 with Graves disease. CDR3 DNA sequence: TGTGCCAGCAGTTTATCACCCGGGGGAGAGACCCAGTACTTC. This codes for CASSLSPGGETQYF.